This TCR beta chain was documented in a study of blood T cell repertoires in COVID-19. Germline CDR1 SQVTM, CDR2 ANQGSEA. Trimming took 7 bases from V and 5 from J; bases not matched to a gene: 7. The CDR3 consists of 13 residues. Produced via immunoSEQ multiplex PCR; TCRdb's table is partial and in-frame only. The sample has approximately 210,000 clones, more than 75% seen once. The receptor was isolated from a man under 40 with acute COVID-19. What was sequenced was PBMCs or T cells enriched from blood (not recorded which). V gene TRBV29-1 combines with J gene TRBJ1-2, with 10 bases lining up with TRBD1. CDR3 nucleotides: TGCAGCGCCCAGACAGGGGGCCCTTATGGCTACACCTTC. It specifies CSAQTGGPYGYTF.